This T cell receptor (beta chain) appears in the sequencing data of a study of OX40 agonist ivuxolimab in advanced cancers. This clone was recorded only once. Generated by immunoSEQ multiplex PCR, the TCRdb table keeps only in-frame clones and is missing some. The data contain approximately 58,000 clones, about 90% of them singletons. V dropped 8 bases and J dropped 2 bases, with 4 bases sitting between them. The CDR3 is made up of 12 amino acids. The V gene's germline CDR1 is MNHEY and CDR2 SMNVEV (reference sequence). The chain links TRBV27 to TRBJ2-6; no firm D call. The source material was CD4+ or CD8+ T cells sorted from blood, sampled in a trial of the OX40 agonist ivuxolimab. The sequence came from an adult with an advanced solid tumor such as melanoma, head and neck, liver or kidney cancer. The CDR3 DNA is TGTGCCAGCGGAACTGGGGCCAACGTCCTGACTTTC. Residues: CASGTGANVLTF.